This T cell receptor beta chain stems from a study of T cells expressing NK-cell markers. Making the TCR beta cDNA relied on 5'RACE template switching with UMIs. TCRdb reworked the 5' RACE reads into one entry per CDR3 protein, no DNA. The listing contains 500,000 to 600,000 distinct CDR3 sequences. The CDR3 has 15 amino acids. Germline V gene sequence: CDR1 KGHSH, CDR2 LQKENI. The chain links TRBV18 to TRBJ2-1; TCRdb outputs TRBD1, but without DNA this stays unchecked. The sequencing input was blood T cells: a sorted CD56 or NKG2C T cell subset, CD4+ or CD8+ T cells, or bulk PBMC T cells (not recorded which). The TCR originated in a man aged 18 to 30 in good health. The CDR3 sequence: CASSPTGGGVYEQFF. Supplemented by reference TRBV18 and TRBJ2-1, the full variable domain reads NAGVMQNPRHLVRRRGQEARLRCSPMKGHSHVYWYRQLPEEGLKFMVYLQKENIIDESGMPKERFSAEFPKEGPSILRIQQVVRGDSAAYFCASSPTGGGVYEQFFGPGTRLTVL.